A single sample is the source of the 12 T cell receptor beta chains below, sequenced in a study of shared clonotypes between healthy human individuals. The method was immunoSEQ multiplex PCR; TCRdb's version includes in-frame clones alone and lacks a portion of them. Here the sample spans approximately 1,000,000 clones, about 72% being singletons. The sequenced sample was memory CD4+ T cells from PBMCs. As to subset: CD45RA-negative fraction. These receptors originate from a man younger than 35 in good health. Some clones in this sample may be carry-over from other donors' samples.

The CDR3 sequence is CASSPRTGTSTDTQYF. CDR3 sequence (DNA): TGTGCCAGCAGCCCCCGCACCGGAACTAGCACAGATACGCAGTATTTT. This rearrangement joins TRBV11-3 to TRBJ2-3; no reliable D call. CDR3 length: 16 amino acids. Looked up from germline, CDR1 is SGHNT and CDR2 is YENEEA. Between the trimmed V and J ends, which lost 5 bases and 0 bases, there was a span of 15 bases.

The rearrangement uses TRBV4-1 and TRBJ2-5; 9 nucleotides align to TRBD1. The CDR3 totals 15 residues. The germline V gene encodes CDR1 MGHRA and CDR2 YSYEKL. J was trimmed by 5 bases and V by 1 base; bases with no gene match: 5. CDR3 bases: TGCGCCAGCAGCCAAGGTAACAGGGGGCCGGAGACCCAGTACTTC. It yields the protein CASSQGNRGPETQYF.

The CDR3 DNA is TGTGCCAGCAGTGACTCGCAGGGTTCAGATACGCAGTATTTT. Its translation is CASSDSQGSDTQYF. The chain joins TRBV6-4 to TRBJ2-3, with a tentative D call TRBD1 (5 bases). With 0 bases removed from V and 4 bases from J, the gap between germline ends came to 8 bases. Germline V CDR1 and CDR2: MRHNA, SNTAGT. There are 14 residues in the CDR3.

The chain links TRBV19 to TRBJ1-5; D may be TRBD1 (5 bases). Germline values: CDR1 LNHDA, CDR2 SQIVND (reference sequence). The CDR3 has 14 amino acids. V dropped 0 bases and J dropped 9 bases, with 12 bases sitting between them. Here the CDR3 DNA reads TGTGCCAGTAGTATAGATTCGGGACCGAGGCCCCAGCATTTT. This codes for CASSIDSGPRPQHF.

The CDR3 protein is CASSLEAGLSGANVLTF. DNA of the CDR3: TGCGCCAGCAGCTTGGAGGCAGGTCTTAGTGGGGCCAACGTCCTGACTTTC. The rearrangement joins TRBV5-1 to TRBJ2-6, with no clear D. Trimming shortened V by 0 bases and J by 3 bases, and 13 bases separated the two germline ends. Germline CDR1 reads SGHRS; CDR2 reads YFSETQ. The CDR3 totals 17 residues.

V and J are TRBV6-1 and TRBJ2-1, with 8 bases matching TRBD2. The V segment lost 2 bases and the J segment 9 bases; nucleotides outside the gene matches: 6. The CDR3 is made up of 14 amino acids. The V gene's germline CDR1 is MNHNS and CDR2 SASEGT. As DNA, the CDR3 is TGTGCCAGCAGTGAACTCGCGGGGGGCGGTGAGCAGTTCTTC. Encoded protein: CASSELAGGGEQFF.

The J gene is TRBJ2-3, the V gene TRBV28, with 13 bases matching TRBD2. The germline V gene has CDR1 MDHEN and CDR2 SYDVKM. This CDR3 is built from 18 residues. V lost 6 bases and J lost 0; bases outside the gene matches: 9. The chain's CDR3 is CASSSLAGGGPSTDTQYF. Here the CDR3 DNA reads TGTGCCAGCAGCTCACTAGCGGGGGGGGGACCTAGCACAGATACGCAGTATTTT.

The chain combines TRBV6-1 with TRBJ1-5; no firm D call. The CDR3 contains 13 residues. Germline CDR1 and CDR2: MNHNS and SASEGT. V was trimmed by 8 bases and J by 2 bases, leaving 10 bases between them. The CDR3 region has the DNA TGTGCCAGCGGGGTGTTCGGCAATCAGCCCCAGCATTTT. This codes for CASGVFGNQPQHF.

The chain has TRBV5-4 and TRBJ2-2; a possible D gene is TRBD1 (5 bases). The germline V gene has CDR1 SGHNT and CDR2 YYREEE (reference sequence). The CDR3 is 15 amino acids. The V gene lost 2 bases and the J gene lost 4 bases, with 12 bases spanning the gap. CDR3 amino acids: CASSFRDSRTGELFF. The CDR3 DNA follows: TGTGCCAGCAGCTTCAGGGATTCCCGCACCGGGGAGCTGTTTTTT.

The gene calls are TRBV7-8 and TRBJ2-3; D assignment may be TRBD1 or TRBD2 (5 bases each). This CDR3 is built from 13 residues. Germline V gene sequence: CDR1 SGHVS, CDR2 FQNEAQ. Trimming left V 3 bases short and J 4 bases short, with 8 bases between. The CDR3 sequence is CASSLGVSDTQYF. The DNA of the CDR3 is TGTGCCAGCAGCTTGGGGGTCTCAGATACGCAGTATTTT.

This clone was detected many times. The chain carries TRBV6-5 and TRBJ1-5; D call uncertain. There are 15 residues in the CDR3. CDR1 and CDR2 from the germline V gene are MNHEY and SVGAGI. The ends were cut back, 2 bases at V and 5 bases at J, with 13 bases in the middle. In DNA form, the CDR3 reads TGTGCCAGCAGTTACAATCGGGCCGGCGATCAGCCCCAGCATTTT. Its translation is CASSYNRAGDQPQHF.

The chain recombines TRBV11-2 with TRBJ1-2; D unclear. The CDR3 totals 13 residues. The germline gives CDR1 SGHAT, CDR2 FQNNGV. Trimming took off 7 bases at V and 2 bases at J, with 11 bases between the two ends. The CDR3, as DNA: TGTGCCAGCAACCCCCTGGGGAACTATGGCTACACCTTC. This translates into CASNPLGNYGYTF.